This T cell receptor (beta chain) was identified in a study of cytomegalovirus exposure and HLA in healthy donors. Overall study results and limits: Several of the most significant clusters appeared linked to common viral pathogens, based on a later analysis. Association of a missense DCLRE1C variant with TCR beta V- and J-gene trimming was reported in a later analysis. The authors confirmed in vitro that three CMV-associated chains were specific for CMV antigens.

Nobody wrote down the CMV serostatus of this donor. This clone showed up just a few times. As yet, its antigen is unknown. The PCR ran on 60 Vbeta and 13 Jbeta primers. The table came from immunoSEQ multiplex PCR; TCRdb's copy has only in-frame clones and leaves some out. The profile covers approximately 100,000 clones, with 74% appearing a single time and approximately 2% taken by the ten largest. The CDR3 sequence is 15 residues long. Germline CDR1 SGHRS, CDR2 YFSETQ. Trimming stripped 4 bases from V and 2 bases from J, with 14 bases between. The chain combines TRBV5-1 with TRBJ2-3; D is perhaps TRBD2 (6 bases). The sample taken for sequencing was PBMCs. The TCR was taken from a human donor in good health. The CDR3 bases are TGCGCCAGCAGCCACGCGGGACCGACCACAGATACGCAGTATTTT. Its protein is CASSHAGPTTDTQYF.